These 16 T cell receptor beta chains share one sample of origin, sequenced in a study of T-cell reconstitution after alpha-beta-depleted transplantation in children. This sample's TCRbeta library carried unique molecular identifier barcodes. In TCRdb, the PCR reads were re-called with MiXCR into one record per CDR3 protein. The sample gives around 100,000 distinct CDR3 sequences, over 6% of which show up once; roughly 15% is in the top ten. This material consisted of PBMCs, taken before TCRalphabeta/CD19-depleted stem cell transplant. The receptors were sampled from a boy under 10 years old with acute lymphoblastic leukemia, due to receive a stem cell transplant.

The chain employs TRBV5-1 and TRBJ2-7; 11 nucleotides match TRBD2. Looked up from germline, CDR1 is SGHRS and CDR2 is YFSETQ. The CDR3 runs to 16 residues. V trimming: 4 bases; J trimming: 2 bases; junction bases outside the gene matches: 8. CDR3 DNA: TGCGCCAGCAGCGTGAATAGCGGGGGGGCCGCCTACGAGCAGTACTTC. Translated: CASSVNSGGAAYEQYF. The variable domain in full, with the rest retrieved from reference TRBV5-1 and TRBJ2-7, is KAGVTQTPRYLIKTRGQQVTLSCSPISGHRSVSWYQQTPGQGLQFLFEYFSETQRNKGNFPGRFSGRQFSNSRSEMNVSTLELGDSALYLCASSVNSGGAAYEQYFGPGTRLTVT.

This clonotype was detected only a few times. This chain links TRBV4-1 with TRBJ1-5, with D unresolved. Trimming took 1 base from V and 1 from J, leaving 8 bases between them. The CDR3 is 15 amino acids. Germline V gene lookup returns CDR1 MGHRA and CDR2 YSYEKL. CDR3 sequence reads: CASSQAGPSNQPQHF. The CDR3 DNA reads as TGCGCCAGCAGCCAAGCTGGGCCAAGCAATCAGCCCCAGCATTTT.

This clonotype was observed many times. The chain couples TRBV3-1 to TRBJ2-3; D is uncertain. V was clipped by 4 bases and J by 0 bases, with 8 bases between them. The germline gives CDR1 LGHDT, CDR2 YNNKEL (reference sequence). The CDR3 is made up of 14 amino acids. CDR3 DNA sequence: TGTGCCAGCAGCCGACAACCTAGCACAGATACGCAGTATTTT. Translating it yields CASSRQPSTDTQYF.

This clonotype turned up a few times. The rearrangement uses TRBV7-8 and TRBJ2-3, with TRBD2 as a possible D gene (5 bases). Trimming removed 1 base at V and 0 bases at J, with 8 bases between. CDR3 size: 15 residues. Germline CDR1 SGHVS, CDR2 FQNEAQ. The CDR3 is CASSLGLASTDTQYF. The CDR3 DNA sequence: TGTGCCAGCAGCTTAGGCCTAGCTAGCACAGATACGCAGTATTTT.

The table lists this clonotype with many counts. This rearrangement joins TRBV4-3 to TRBJ2-1, with D unclear. CDR3 length equals 16 residues. CDR1 and CDR2 (germline): LGHNA, YSLEER. The ends were cut back, 0 bases at V and 10 bases at J, with 19 bases in the middle. CDR3 DNA: TGCGCCAGCAGCCAAGATGTTGGCACTATCTATGGGGAGCAGTTCTTC. Translated, it gives CASSQDVGTIYGEQFF.

This clonotype was recorded a few times. This sequence joins TRBV7-2 and TRBJ2-1; 7 bases are a match to TRBD1. From germline, CDR1 is SGHTA and CDR2 FQGNSA. The J segment lost 13 bases and the V segment lost 4 bases, leaving 7 bases of the junction unmatched. This CDR3 contains 12 residues. The CDR3 loop reads CASSWWDRSQFF. For the CDR3, the DNA is TGTGCCAGCAGCTGGTGGGACAGATCCCAGTTCTTC.

This clonotype was picked up many times. The chain is built from TRBV7-2 and TRBJ2-3; D may be TRBD2 (6 bases). This CDR3 comprises 14 residues. V lost 1 base and J 8 bases, leaving 13 bases between the germline ends. Germline V lookup: CDR1 SGHTA, CDR2 FQGNSA. The CDR3 DNA reads TGTGCCAGCAGCTTAGAGCGACTAGTCAGTACGCAGTATTTT. Its protein is CASSLERLVSTQYF.

This clonotype was counted ten times or more. The V and J genes are TRBV20-1 and TRBJ2-7; TRBD1 aligns across 9 bases. The ends lost 3 bases at V and 4 bases at J; junction bases unmatched: 4. Germline V CDR1 and CDR2: DFQATT, SNEGSKA (reference sequence). The CDR3 covers 13 residues. The CDR3 DNA is TGCAGTGCTAGGGGACAGGGAATATACGAGCAGTACTTC. Translation: CSARGQGIYEQYF.

This chain links TRBV7-2 with TRBJ2-3; no reliable D call. Germline V gene sequence: CDR1 SGHTA, CDR2 FQGNSA. V was clipped by 4 bases and J by 4 bases, with 12 bases between them. The CDR3 extends over 14 amino acids. CDR3: CASSWRRVPDTQYF. The CDR3 nucleotides are TGTGCCAGCAGCTGGCGGCGAGTTCCAGATACGCAGTATTTT.

This chain connects TRBV14 to TRBJ1-2; a weak D match, TRBD1 (5 bases). The CDR3 contains 14 residues. V lost 3 bases and J lost 4, with 12 bases in between. CDR1 is SGHDN and CDR2 is FVKESK in the germline V gene. This CDR3 reads CASSQQRGFYGYTF. CDR3 nucleotides: TGTGCCAGCAGCCAGCAGCGGGGCTTCTATGGCTACACCTTC. Looking up the rest from reference TRBV14 and TRBJ1-2 gives the full variable domain: EAGVTQFPSHSVIEKGQTVTLRCDPISGHDNLYWYRRVMGKEIKFLLHFVKESKQDESGMPNNRFLAERTGGTYSTLKVQPAELEDSGVYFCASSQQRGFYGYTFGSGTRLTVV.

This clonotype was seen ten or more times. The V call is TRBV5-1, the J call TRBJ2-7; D is possibly TRBD1 (6 bases). V shed 4 bases and J shed 0 bases, with 11 bases lying between them. Looked up from germline, CDR1 is SGHRS and CDR2 is YFSETQ. There are 14 residues in the CDR3. CDR3 sequence (DNA): TGCGCCAGCAGCCCGGACAGAATCTCCTACGAGCAGTACTTC. Amino acid sequence: CASSPDRISYEQYF.

This clonotype was counted at least ten times. The chain has TRBV4-2 and TRBJ1-2; tentative D call: TRBD1 (5 bases). This CDR3 spans 17 amino acids. Germline V gene sequence: CDR1 LGHNA, CDR2 YNFKEQ. V gave up 4 bases and J gave up 4 bases, with 22 bases separating them. CDR3 loop: CASSLYFRDGLPYGYTF. For the CDR3, the DNA is TGTGCCAGCAGCCTTTACTTCCGGGACGGCCTCCCCTATGGCTACACCTTC.

This clonotype was recorded a few times. V is TRBV11-2 and J is TRBJ1-1, with 8 bases fitting TRBD1. CDR1 is SGHAT and CDR2 is FQNNGV in the germline V gene. V lost 2 bases and J lost 6; bases outside the gene matches: 5. The CDR3 extends over 14 amino acids. CDR3 nucleotides: TGTGCCAGCAGCTTACAGGGGGCTAACGCTGAAGCTTTCTTT. Translating it yields CASSLQGANAEAFF.

In its sample, this clonotype was seen a few times. The CDR3: CASSLRLGFYEQYF. As DNA, the CDR3 is TGCGCCAGCAGCCTGCGGTTGGGATTCTACGAGCAGTACTTC. V is TRBV4-1 and J is TRBJ2-7; unclear D gene. Germline V gene lookup returns CDR1 MGHRA and CDR2 YSYEKL. The CDR3 has 14 amino acids. V was clipped by 4 bases and J by 3 bases, with 13 bases between them.

The table lists this clonotype with many counts. Compared with germline, one end of the junction differs, possibly owing to a read error. This chain joins TRBV7-7 and TRBJ2-1; 11 bases agree with TRBD2. The germline CDR1 and CDR2 sequences are SSHAT and FNYEAQ (reference sequence). The length of the CDR3 is 16 residues. In DNA form, the CDR3 reads TGTGCTAGCAGCTTTAGCGGGGGGGCATCCTACAATGAGCAGTTCTTC. Amino acid sequence: CASSFSGGASYNEQFF. The complete variable domain, with remaining parts taken from reference TRBV7-7 and TRBJ2-1, reads GAGVSQSPRYKVTKRGQDVTLRCDPISSHATLYWYQQALGQGPEFLTYFNYEAQPDKSGLPSDRFSAERPEGSISTLTIQRTEQRDSAMYRCASSFSGGASYNEQFFGPGTRLTVL.

This clonotype showed up many times. The J gene is TRBJ1-6, the V gene TRBV12-3 or TRBV12-4, with 9 bases lining up with TRBD1. The CDR3 contains 14 residues. J lost 7 bases, V lost 6 bases, and 4 bases had no gene match. CDR3 loop: CASSPGQGNSPLHF. The CDR3 nucleotides read TGTGCCAGCAGCCCGGGACAGGGCAATTCACCCCTCCACTTT.